This T cell receptor beta chain appears in the sequencing data of a study of vaccination and CD4 T cells after COVID-19. The overall study: Stimuli were overlapping spike peptide pools of SARS-CoV-2 and three common cold coronaviruses (HCoV-NL63, HCoV-OC43, HCoV-229E). Points from the study as a whole: Vaccine-specific clones in convalescent patients were spike mono-reactive in 304 of 307 cases.

This clonotype has a handful of counts. Its target is not known. Treatment described: roughly 11-day PBMC culture with coronavirus spike peptide pools or control peptides (ViraFEST assay). Once obtained from cultured CD4+ T cells, the DNA was sequenced using the Oncomine TCR Beta short-read assay. TCRdb processed the PCR reads anew with MiXCR; each CDR3 protein has one entry. This table has about 14,000 distinct CDR3 sequences, 28% appearing once. The J segment lost 10 bases and the V segment lost 5 bases, leaving 8 bases of the junction unmatched. The germline gives CDR1 SGHVS, CDR2 FNYEAQ. The CDR3 has 16 residues.

This chain joins TRBV7-6 and TRBJ2-1, with TRBD2 matching over 16 bases. The receptor was derived from a human donor with COVID-19. The sample was cultured CD4+ T cells from blood. The CDR3 loop is CASSLGTSGGAIEQFF. The CDR3 DNA follows: TGTGCCAGCAGCCTTGGGACTAGCGGGGGGGCCATCGAGCAGTTCTTC.